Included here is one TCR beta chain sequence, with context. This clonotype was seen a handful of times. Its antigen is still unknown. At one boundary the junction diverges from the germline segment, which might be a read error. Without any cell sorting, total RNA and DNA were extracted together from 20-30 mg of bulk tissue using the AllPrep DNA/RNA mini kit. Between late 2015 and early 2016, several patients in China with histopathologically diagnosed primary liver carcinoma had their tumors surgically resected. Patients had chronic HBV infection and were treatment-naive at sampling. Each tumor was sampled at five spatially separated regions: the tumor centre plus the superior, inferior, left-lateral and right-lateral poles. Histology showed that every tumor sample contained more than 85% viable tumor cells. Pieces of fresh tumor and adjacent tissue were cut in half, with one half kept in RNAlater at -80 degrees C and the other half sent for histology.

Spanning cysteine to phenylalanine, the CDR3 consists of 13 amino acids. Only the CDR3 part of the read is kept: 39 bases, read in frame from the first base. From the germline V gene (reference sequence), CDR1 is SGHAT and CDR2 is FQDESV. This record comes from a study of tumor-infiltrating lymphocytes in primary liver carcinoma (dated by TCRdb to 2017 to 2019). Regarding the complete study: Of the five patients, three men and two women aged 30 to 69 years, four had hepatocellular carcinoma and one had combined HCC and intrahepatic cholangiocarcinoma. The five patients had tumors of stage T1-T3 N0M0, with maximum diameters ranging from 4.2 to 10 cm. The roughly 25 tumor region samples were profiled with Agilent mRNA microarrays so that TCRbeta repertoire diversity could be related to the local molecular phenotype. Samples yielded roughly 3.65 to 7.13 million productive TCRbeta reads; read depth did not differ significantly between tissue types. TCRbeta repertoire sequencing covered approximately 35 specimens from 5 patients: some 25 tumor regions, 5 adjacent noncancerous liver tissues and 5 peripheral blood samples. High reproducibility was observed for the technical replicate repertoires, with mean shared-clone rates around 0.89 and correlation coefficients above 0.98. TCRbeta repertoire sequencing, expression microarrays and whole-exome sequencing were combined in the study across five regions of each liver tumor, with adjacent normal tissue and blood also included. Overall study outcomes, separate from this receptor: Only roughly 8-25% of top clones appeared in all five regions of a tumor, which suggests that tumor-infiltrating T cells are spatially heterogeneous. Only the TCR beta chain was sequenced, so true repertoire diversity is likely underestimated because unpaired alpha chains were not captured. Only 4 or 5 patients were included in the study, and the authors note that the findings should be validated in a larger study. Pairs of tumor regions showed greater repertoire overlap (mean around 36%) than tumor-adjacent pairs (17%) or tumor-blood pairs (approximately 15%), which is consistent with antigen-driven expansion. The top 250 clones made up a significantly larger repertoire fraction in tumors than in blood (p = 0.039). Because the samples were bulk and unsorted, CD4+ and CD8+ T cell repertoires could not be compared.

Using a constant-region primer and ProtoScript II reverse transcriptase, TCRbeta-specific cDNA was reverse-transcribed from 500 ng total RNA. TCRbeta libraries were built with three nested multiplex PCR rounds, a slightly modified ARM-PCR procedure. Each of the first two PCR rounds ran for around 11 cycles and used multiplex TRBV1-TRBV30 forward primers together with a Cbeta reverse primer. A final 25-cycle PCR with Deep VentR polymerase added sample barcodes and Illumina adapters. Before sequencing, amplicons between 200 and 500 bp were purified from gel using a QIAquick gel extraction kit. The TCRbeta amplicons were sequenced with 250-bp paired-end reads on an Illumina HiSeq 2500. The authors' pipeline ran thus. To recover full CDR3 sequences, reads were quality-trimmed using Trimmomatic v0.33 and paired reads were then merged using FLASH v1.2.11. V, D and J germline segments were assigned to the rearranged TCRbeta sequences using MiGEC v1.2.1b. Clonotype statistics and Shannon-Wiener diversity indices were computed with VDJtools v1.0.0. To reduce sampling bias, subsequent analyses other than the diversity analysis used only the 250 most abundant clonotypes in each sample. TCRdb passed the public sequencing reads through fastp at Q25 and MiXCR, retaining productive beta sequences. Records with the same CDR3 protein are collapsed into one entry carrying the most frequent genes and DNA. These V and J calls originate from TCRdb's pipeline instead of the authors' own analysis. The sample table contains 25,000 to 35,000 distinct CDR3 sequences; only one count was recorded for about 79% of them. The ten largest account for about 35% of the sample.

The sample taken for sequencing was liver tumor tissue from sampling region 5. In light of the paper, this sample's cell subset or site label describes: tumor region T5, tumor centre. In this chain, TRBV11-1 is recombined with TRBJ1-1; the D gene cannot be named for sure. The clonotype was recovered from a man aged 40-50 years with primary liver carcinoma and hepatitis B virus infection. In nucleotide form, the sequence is TGTGCCAGTAGCCGCCAGGTCAACATTGAAGCTTTCTTT. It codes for CASSRQVNIEAFF.